The 22 T cell receptor beta chains in this list originate from one sample, sequenced in a study of beta chain features in type 1 diabetes. As every portion of the isolated RNA was reverse transcribed, the sequencing read expressed TCRB transcripts. Clones were sequenced by immunoSEQ multiplex PCR, and TCRdb holds only the in-frame ones, with some missing. The table lists 350,000 to 400,000 clones, roughly 16% of them singletons. Sequencing was done on a sample of naive CD4+ T cells from blood. The receptors here all came from a young woman in good health.

The chain employs TRBV19 and TRBJ2-7; maybe TRBD1 (6 bases). This CDR3 is built from 13 residues. The V gene lost 6 bases and the J gene lost 1 base, with 10 bases spanning the gap. The germline gives CDR1 LNHDA, CDR2 SQIVND (reference sequence). The CDR3 coding sequence is TGTGCCAGTAGCTACAGGGCTTCCTACGAGCAGTACTTC. It yields the protein CASSYRASYEQYF.

This clone came up a few times. This chain joins TRBV14 and TRBJ2-3; 11 bases are a match to TRBD2. This CDR3 is 16 amino acids long. Germline CDR1 is SGHDN and CDR2 is FVKESK. With V trimmed by 3 bases and J by 4 bases, 6 bases remained unmatched. This CDR3 reads CASSHALAGGPDTQYF. The DNA for the CDR3 is TGTGCCAGCAGCCACGCCCTAGCGGGAGGCCCAGATACGCAGTATTTT.

The chain recombines TRBV30 with TRBJ1-2; no definite D call. There are 15 residues in the CDR3. The V and J ends lost 2 bases and 8 bases respectively, with 21 bases between them. CDR1 is GTSNPN and CDR2 is SVGIG in the germline V gene (reference sequence). The CDR3, as DNA: TGTGCCTGGAGTCCCCCGGGAGCCCGGACGAGGGGCTACACCTTC. Translated, it gives CAWSPPGARTRGYTF. Drawing the rest from reference TRBV30 and TRBJ1-2, the complete variable domain is SQTIHQWPATLVQPVGSPLSLECTVEGTSNPNLYWYRQAAGRGLQLLFYSVGIGQISSEVPQNLSASRPQDRQFILSSKKLLLSDSGFYLCAWSPPGARTRGYTFGSGTRLTVV.

There are a few counts of this clone. The rearrangement uses TRBV29-1 and TRBJ2-1, with 11 positions matching TRBD1. This CDR3 is built from 15 residues. CDR1 is SQVTM and CDR2 is ANQGSEA in the germline V gene. Trimming removed 4 bases from V and 3 bases from J; junction bases left unmatched: 5. In DNA, the CDR3 is TGCAGCGTTGCGGCTGGGACAGGGGGCTACAATGAGCAGTTCTTC. Translated: CSVAAGTGGYNEQFF.

This clone was counted only a few times. The J gene is TRBJ2-1, the V gene TRBV30, with 11 bases matching TRBD2. The CDR3 has 15 residues. CDR1 and CDR2 (germline): GTSNPN, SVGIG (reference sequence). After removal of 0 bases from V and 7 bases from J, the junction contained 5 bases not matched to a gene. CDR3 DNA sequence: TGTGCCTGGAGTGTACGACTAGCGGGATCAAATGAGCAGTTCTTC. This encodes CAWSVRLAGSNEQFF. Variable domain in full (rest from reference TRBV30 and TRBJ2-1): SQTIHQWPATLVQPVGSPLSLECTVEGTSNPNLYWYRQAAGRGLQLLFYSVGIGQISSEVPQNLSASRPQDRQFILSSKKLLLSDSGFYLCAWSVRLAGSNEQFFGPGTRLTVL.

This clone has more than one count but fewer than ten. Different DNA sequences within this sample yield the same CDR3. The J gene is TRBJ2-1, the V gene TRBV5-1; TRBD2 matches at 7 bases. V was clipped by 0 bases and J by 3 bases; unmatched bases: 3. This CDR3 has 15 residues. The V gene's germline CDR1 is SGHRS and CDR2 YFSETQ. The CDR3 sequence: CASSLASGSYNEQFF. CDR3 bases: TGCGCCAGCAGCTTGGCTAGCGGTAGCTACAATGAGCAGTTCTTC.

This clone turned up a few times. V is TRBV4-2 and J is TRBJ2-1; TRBD2 aligns across 8 bases. From germline, CDR1 is LGHNA and CDR2 YNFKEQ. V trimming: 1 base; J trimming: 1 base; junction bases outside the gene matches: 3. The CDR3 is made up of 16 amino acids. DNA for the CDR3: TGTGCCAGCAGCCAAGCTGGCGGGGGGTCCTACAATGAGCAGTTCTTC. Its protein is CASSQAGGGSYNEQFF.

The chain employs TRBV5-1 and TRBJ1-1; 7 positions match TRBD1. The J segment lost 0 bases and the V segment lost 4 bases, leaving 9 bases of the junction unmatched. The CDR3 is made up of 16 amino acids. Germline-derived CDR1 and CDR2 are SGHRS and YFSETQ. CDR3: CASSQTLGQMNTEAFF. DNA for the CDR3: TGCGCCAGCAGCCAGACCCTGGGACAGATGAACACTGAAGCTTTCTTT.

Worth noting for this clone: At one boundary the junction diverges from the germline segment, which might be a read error. The chain combines TRBV6-1 with TRBJ2-7; 9 bases line up with TRBD2. Germline V lookup: CDR1 MNHNS, CDR2 SASEGT. The CDR3 is made up of 14 amino acids. CDR3 protein: CASSPGTSMYVQYF. The CDR3 nucleotides read TGTGCCAGCAGCCCCGGGACTAGCATGTACGTGCAGTACTTC.

This rearrangement joins TRBV14 to TRBJ2-1, with 10 bases identical to TRBD1. The V and J ends lost 3 bases and 1 base, in that order; junction bases with no gene match: 3. CDR1 is SGHDN, CDR2 FVKESK, per germline. The CDR3 has 16 amino acids. The CDR3 nucleotides read TGTGCCAGCAGCCAGAGGGACAGGGGATCCTACAATGAGCAGTTCTTC. Amino acid sequence: CASSQRDRGSYNEQFF.

This clone was picked up a small number of times. The genes are TRBV28 and TRBJ1-5; possible D gene TRBD1, 6 bases. Germline CDR1 is MDHEN and CDR2 is SYDVKM. Trimming took 6 bases from V and 4 from J, leaving 10 bases between them. The CDR3 is made up of 13 amino acids. CDR3 bases: TGTGCCAGCAGGCAAGGGGGAAATCAGCCCCAGCATTTT. This codes for CASRQGGNQPQHF.

J is TRBJ1-5 and V is TRBV19; 9 bases agree with TRBD1. The CDR3 covers 15 residues. CDR1 is LNHDA, CDR2 SQIVND, per germline (reference sequence). Trimming took 6 bases from V and 3 from J; bases not matched to a gene: 6. CDR3 sequence reads: CASSLGDRVNQPQHF. The CDR3, as DNA: TGTGCCAGTAGCCTGGGGGACAGGGTCAATCAGCCCCAGCATTTT.

A few counts support this clone. The sample holds other DNA sequences that translate to the same CDR3. The chain employs TRBV29-1 and TRBJ1-2; D is unclear. Per germline, CDR1 SQVTM and CDR2 ANQGSEA. Trimming took off 4 bases at V and 5 bases at J, with 11 bases between the two ends. This CDR3 is 12 amino acids long. The DNA for the CDR3 is TGCAGCGTTGGTCGGGGTGGTTATGGCTACACCTTC. Amino acid sequence: CSVGRGGYGYTF. Supplemented by reference TRBV29-1 and TRBJ1-2, the full variable domain reads SAVISQKPSRDICQRGTSLTIQCQVDSQVTMMFWYRQQPGQSLTLIATANQGSEATYESGFVIDKFPISRPNLTFSTLTVSNMSPEDSSIYLCSVGRGGYGYTFGSGTRLTVV.

J is TRBJ2-2 and V is TRBV28; a possible D gene is TRBD1 (6 bases). CDR3 length equals 15 residues. Trimming removed 8 bases at V and 4 bases at J, with 17 bases between. Germline V gives CDR1 MDHEN, CDR2 SYDVKM. CDR3 nucleotides: TGTGCCAGCCGTCAGCAGGGGTGGGTCACCGGGGAGCTGTTTTTT. Amino acids: CASRQQGWVTGELFF.

The V and J genes are TRBV30 and TRBJ1-2, with D perhaps TRBD1 (6 bases). Germline assignment: CDR1 GTSNPN and CDR2 SVGIG (reference sequence). Trimming removed 5 bases from V and 7 bases from J, with 17 bases in between. This CDR3 comprises 13 residues. CDR3 region: CAWVQGDGAGYTF. The DNA of the CDR3 is TGTGCCTGGGTACAGGGAGACGGGGCTGGCTACACCTTC.

In this sample, this clone turned up a few times. The gene calls are TRBV7-9 and TRBJ2-1; the D gene is possibly TRBD1 (6 bases). Germline CDR1 is SEHNR and CDR2 is FQNEAQ (reference sequence). V lost 5 bases and J lost 2, with 13 bases in between. This CDR3 contains 15 residues. CDR3 amino acids: CASSAPGTTYNEQFF. The CDR3 nucleotides read TGTGCCAGCAGCGCCCCCGGGACAACCTACAATGAGCAGTTCTTC.

This clone was counted between two and nine times. This rearrangement joins TRBV5-5 to TRBJ1-4; D remains unclear. This CDR3 has 15 amino acids. Germline assignment: CDR1 SGHKS and CDR2 YYEKEE (reference sequence). Trimming cost V 0 bases and J 0 bases, with 6 bases left between them. CDR3 in DNA: TGTGCCAGCAGCTTGGCCCGTCCAACTAATGAAAAACTGTTTTTT. Its translation: CASSLARPTNEKLFF.

This clone has a handful of counts. The genes are TRBV5-6 and TRBJ2-7; D uncertain. Per the germline V gene, CDR1 is SGHDT and CDR2 is YYEEEE. Trimming shortened V by 2 bases and J by 5 bases, and 11 bases separated the two germline ends. The CDR3 is 13 residues long. DNA for the CDR3: TGTGCCAGCAGCTTCAGCCGAGGCGACGAGCAGTACTTC. Translation: CASSFSRGDEQYF.

This rearrangement joins TRBV7-6 to TRBJ2-7; a possible D gene is TRBD2 (5 bases). The V gene's germline CDR1 is SGHVS and CDR2 FNYEAQ. CDR3 length: 14 residues. V was clipped by 4 bases and J by 5 bases, with 15 bases between them. The CDR3 loop is CASSSSRRAHEQYF. The DNA of the CDR3 is TGTGCCAGCAGCTCCTCTCGGCGGGCTCACGAGCAGTACTTC.

This chain connects TRBV7-9 to TRBJ1-2; D is perhaps TRBD1 (5 bases). The CDR3 has 15 amino acids. In germline, CDR1 is SEHNR, CDR2 FQNEAQ (reference sequence). Trimming took off 5 bases at V and 5 bases at J, with 18 bases between the two ends. DNA of the CDR3: TGTGCCAGCAGCGTCGTATCGGCAGGGTATTATGGCTACACCTTC. It translates to CASSVVSAGYYGYTF.

The chain is built from TRBV19 and TRBJ2-1; 9 bases are shared with TRBD2. Losses at the gene ends were 1 base for V and 7 bases for J; bases not matched to a gene: 8. Germline V gene sequence: CDR1 LNHDA, CDR2 SQIVND (reference sequence). The CDR3 runs 16 residues. The CDR3 region is CASSIVAGVSGNEQFF. The CDR3 coding sequence is TGTGCCAGTAGTATAGTAGCGGGAGTATCGGGGAATGAGCAGTTCTTC.

The rearrangement uses TRBV4-2 and TRBJ1-1, with D unclear. The V gene lost 0 bases and the J gene lost 10 bases, with 15 bases spanning the gap. CDR1 and CDR2 from the germline V gene are LGHNA and YNFKEQ. This CDR3 has 14 amino acids. The CDR3 protein is CASSQDDGEVGAFF. CDR3 nucleotides: TGTGCCAGCAGCCAAGACGACGGGGAAGTCGGAGCTTTCTTT.